These 5 T cell receptor beta chains originate from one sample sequenced in a study of siplizumab effects on memory and regulatory T cells. The table came from immunoSEQ multiplex PCR; TCRdb's copy has only in-frame clones and leaves some out. This table has approximately 100,000 clones, roughly nine tenths appearing once. Sequenced material: Tregs sorted from blood. The receptors derive from a human donor in good health.

This chain joins TRBV30 and TRBJ1-2, with a possible D match to TRBD1 (5 bases). Trimming shortened V by 0 bases and J by 8 bases, and 16 bases separated the two germline ends. The length of the CDR3 is 14 residues. Germline V lookup: CDR1 GTSNPN, CDR2 SVGIG (reference sequence). This CDR3 is CAWSVFGQGEGYTF. DNA of the CDR3: TGTGCCTGGAGTGTCTTCGGGCAGGGTGAAGGCTACACCTTC.

The chain is built from TRBV4-1 and TRBJ1-2; 8 nucleotides agree with TRBD1. The ends lost 0 bases at V and 11 bases at J; junction bases unmatched: 11. CDR1 is MGHRA and CDR2 is YSYEKL in the germline V gene. The CDR3 has 15 residues. CDR3 bases: TGCGCCAGCAGCCAAGATGACCGGACAGGGTTCCGGTACACCTTC. Translating gives CASSQDDRTGFRYTF.

The V and J genes are TRBV19 and TRBJ2-3; possible D gene TRBD2, 6 bases. Trimming removed 3 bases at V and 5 bases at J, with 12 bases between. CDR3 length: 14 residues. CDR1 and CDR2 from the germline V gene are LNHDA and SQIVND (reference sequence). The CDR3 coding sequence is TGTGCCAGTAGTATGGGACTTCTAAAAGATACGCAGTATTTT. This encodes CASSMGLLKDTQYF.

Concerning this clone itself: One junction end does not reproduce the germline sequence, and a read error may be involved. This rearrangement joins TRBV10-3 to TRBJ2-7, with D perhaps matching TRBD1 or TRBD2 (5 bases each). Germline values: CDR1 ENHRY, CDR2 SYGVKD. This CDR3 is 12 amino acids long. The CDR3 sequence: CAIGDSKRGVNF. CDR3 nucleotides: TGTGCCATCGGTGATTCAAAGAGGGGAGTTAACTTC.

The rearrangement joins TRBV5-4 to TRBJ2-3, with TRBD2 matching over 10 bases. The length of the CDR3 is 15 residues. V trimming: 5 bases; J trimming: 4 bases; junction bases outside the gene matches: 7. Germline lookup yields CDR1 SGHNT and CDR2 YYREEE (reference sequence). This CDR3 reads CASSLAGGVADTQYF. CDR3 in DNA: TGTGCCAGCAGTTTAGCGGGAGGAGTCGCAGATACGCAGTATTTT.